This TCR beta chain derives from a study of cytomegalovirus exposure and HLA in healthy donors. Findings and caveats of the study: Most TCR sequences were uncommon, yet certain public TCRs appeared in many donors.

As regards this clone: Its antigen is not identified.

V dropped 5 bases and J dropped 0 bases, with 12 bases sitting between them. Germline V gene data show CDR1 as MRHNA and CDR2 as SNTAGT. The CDR3 extends over 15 amino acids. This PCR relied on a set of 60 Vbeta primers and 13 Jbeta primers. This table comes from immunoSEQ multiplex PCR, and its TCRdb copy is limited to in-frame clones, with some not included. The table records 90,000 to 95,000 clones, approximately 84% of them present only once. This TCR came from a girl aged 2 to 10 in good health and CMV-seropositive. The chain employs TRBV6-4 and TRBJ2-3, with a weak D call TRBD2 (6 bases). The source material was PBMCs. CDR3 loop: CASSSSAGSTDTQYF. CDR3 in DNA: TGTGCCAGCAGTTCGAGCGCGGGAAGCACAGATACGCAGTATTTT.